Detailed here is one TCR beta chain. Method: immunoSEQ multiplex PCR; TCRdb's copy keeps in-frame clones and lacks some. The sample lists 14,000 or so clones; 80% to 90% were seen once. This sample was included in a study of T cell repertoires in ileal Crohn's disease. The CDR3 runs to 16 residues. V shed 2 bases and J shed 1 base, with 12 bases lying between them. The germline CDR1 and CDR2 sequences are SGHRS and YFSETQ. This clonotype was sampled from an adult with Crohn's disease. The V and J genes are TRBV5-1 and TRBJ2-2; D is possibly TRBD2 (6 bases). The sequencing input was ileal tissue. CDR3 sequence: CASSFVGGKNTGELFF. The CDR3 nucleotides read TGCGCCAGCAGCTTTGTCGGCGGGAAGAACACCGGGGAGCTGTTTTTT.